This TCR beta chain comes out of a study of blood T cells in healthy people across ages. Findings and caveats of the study: There was no known CMV status for donors, so expanded clonotype changes were possibly confounded. From one million sequenced T cells, diversity estimates were lower bounds. Age showed a roughly linear inverse relationship with TCR beta diversity per million T cells.

V was clipped by 5 bases and J by 2 bases, with 16 bases between them. The CDR3 has 15 amino acids. Germline CDR1 and CDR2: SGHRS and YFSETQ. A second PCR, run for roughly 7 to 11 cycles, used a sample-barcoded 5' primer plus a J-beta primer mix. TCRdb processed the 5' RACE reads anew with MiXCR; each CDR3 protein has one entry. The sample lists around 670,000 distinct CDR3 sequences; roughly 31% were seen once. Investigators took about 9.1 milliliters of peripheral blood from every donor. This clonotype was seen many times. Its antigen is undetermined. This chain joins TRBV5-1 and TRBJ2-5; D not certain. The sequence came from a woman older than 75 in good health. Specimen: blood. The CDR3 here is CASRLGRATQETQYF. In DNA form, the CDR3 reads TGCGCCAGCAGGCTCGGACGGGCTACTCAAGAGACCCAGTACTTC.